One and the same sample provided the 26 T cell receptor beta chains below, sequenced in a study of blood T cell repertoires in COVID-19. TCRdb's copy holds only in-frame clones and misses some; the assay was immunoSEQ multiplex PCR. Here the sample spans roughly 180,000 clones, roughly 80% being singletons. Sequences were obtained from peripheral blood. These receptors all stem from a woman in her 30s with acute or convalescent COVID-19.

This clone showed up just once. The chain carries TRBV28 and TRBJ2-1, with 10 bases that match TRBD2. CDR1 and CDR2 from the germline V gene are MDHEN and SYDVKM. V shed 8 bases, J shed 10 bases, and the junction held 11 bases outside the gene matches. The CDR3 consists of 14 residues. CDR3 in amino acids: CASPPSGSRGEQFF. The CDR3 region has the DNA TGTGCCAGCCCCCCTAGCGGGAGTCGGGGGGAGCAGTTCTTC.

The V and J genes are TRBV27 and TRBJ2-5; 7 nucleotides align to TRBD1. CDR3 length: 14 residues. J lost 2 bases, V lost 8 bases, and 8 bases had no gene match. Per germline, CDR1 MNHEY and CDR2 SMNVEV (reference sequence). In nucleotides, the CDR3 is TGTGCCAGCCGTCTCCTGGGACAGCAAGAGACCCAGTACTTC. Amino acids: CASRLLGQQETQYF.

The V and J genes are TRBV9 and TRBJ1-3; TRBD1 matches at 10 bases. This CDR3 region has 21 residues. Germline V gene data show CDR1 as SGDLS and CDR2 as YYNGEE. The V and J ends lost 0 bases and 0 bases, in that order; junction bases with no gene match: 15. The CDR3 coding sequence is TGTGCCAGCAGCGTAGTAGACAGGGGGCAATCTCTCACCACCTCTGGAAACACCATATATTTT. This translates into CASSVVDRGQSLTTSGNTIYF.

The chain recombines TRBV28 with TRBJ2-7; 7 bases are a match to TRBD1. This CDR3 has 15 amino acids. The trim removed 1 base at V and 2 bases at J, leaving 5 bases unmatched. Per the germline V gene, CDR1 is MDHEN and CDR2 is SYDVKM. The CDR3 is CASSLLTGPTYEQYF. CDR3 nucleotide sequence: TGTGCCAGCAGTTTATTGACAGGGCCTACCTACGAGCAGTACTTC.

This chain links TRBV5-1 with TRBJ1-4; perhaps TRBD1 as D (6 bases). Trimming cost V 0 bases and J 0 bases, with 9 bases left between them. Germline V gives CDR1 SGHRS, CDR2 YFSETQ. The CDR3 has 16 residues. The CDR3 sequence: CASSLATGATNEKLFF. For the CDR3, the DNA is TGCGCCAGCAGCTTGGCGACAGGTGCAACTAATGAAAAACTGTTTTTT.

V and J are TRBV6-4 and TRBJ1-5; 7 bases align to TRBD1. This CDR3 is built from 13 residues. J gave up 5 bases and V 6 bases, and 4 bases lay outside the gene matches. The germline gives CDR1 MRHNA, CDR2 SNTAGT. CDR3 residues: CASSTGEHQPQHF. Here the CDR3 DNA reads TGTGCCAGCAGCACAGGGGAACATCAGCCCCAGCATTTT.

This clone was seen a single time. This chain joins TRBV29-1 and TRBJ2-4, with a possible D match to TRBD2 (6 bases). CDR1 is SQVTM and CDR2 is ANQGSEA in the germline V gene. V lost 4 bases to trimming and J lost 8 bases, with 24 bases between them. This CDR3 has 16 residues. In DNA, the CDR3 is TGCAGCGTTGTAGGTCCCCGACAGATCGGGGGAGACATTCAGTACTTC. This gives the protein CSVVGPRQIGGDIQYF.

This chain connects TRBV27 to TRBJ2-6; perhaps TRBD1 as D (6 bases). V was trimmed by 6 bases and J by 1 base, leaving 13 bases between them. There are 16 residues in the CDR3. CDR1 and CDR2 (germline): MNHEY, SMNVEV (reference sequence). The CDR3 coding sequence is TGTGCCAGCAGCCACAGGGTAGGTTCTGGGGCCAACGTCCTGACTTTC. Translating gives CASSHRVGSGANVLTF.

The genes are TRBV7-8 and TRBJ1-1, with 11 bases lining up with TRBD1. The CDR3 length is 16 residues. The germline gives CDR1 SGHVS, CDR2 FQNEAQ. V shed 0 bases and J 5 bases; nucleotides not matched to a gene: 5. CDR3 coding DNA: TGTGCCAGCAGCTTAGCCGGACAGGGGGCAGGTACTGAAGCTTTCTTT. This codes for CASSLAGQGAGTEAFF.

This clone was seen only a few times. This chain links TRBV2 with TRBJ1-2, with a possible D match to TRBD1 (5 bases). Trimming shortened V by 5 bases and J by 4 bases, and 11 bases separated the two germline ends. CDR1 SNHLY and CDR2 FYNNEI come from the germline V gene. There are 13 residues in the CDR3. CDR3 residues: CASSPDSVYGYTF. CDR3 DNA: TGTGCCAGCAGTCCCGACAGCGTCTATGGCTACACCTTC.

V is TRBV3-1 (or the pseudogene TRBV3-2) and J is TRBJ1-2; 7 nucleotides line up with TRBD1. CDR1 LGHDT and CDR2 YNNKEL come from the germline V gene (reference sequence). This CDR3 has 14 amino acids. With V trimmed by 0 bases and J by 4 bases, 2 bases remained unmatched. The DNA for the CDR3 is TGTGCCAGCAGCCAAGATGGGACAGCCTATGGCTACACCTTC. This gives the protein CASSQDGTAYGYTF.

Only a few counts were recorded for this clone. The chain joins TRBV7-9 to TRBJ2-3, with 7 bases matching TRBD2. The V gene's germline CDR1 is SEHNR and CDR2 FQNEAQ (reference sequence). This CDR3 comprises 15 residues. V lost 5 bases to trimming and J lost 3 bases; unmatched junction nucleotides: 8. In DNA form, the CDR3 reads TGTGCCAGCAGCCCCCCGGGTAGCGGGACAGATACGCAGTATTTT. This gives the protein CASSPPGSGTDTQYF.

CDR3 residues: CASSLGVYEQYF. The CDR3 nucleotides are TGTGCCAGCAGCTTGGGAGTTTACGAGCAGTACTTC. This sequence joins TRBV5-4 and TRBJ2-7; no reliable D call. The germline V and J ends were trimmed by 0 bases and 4 bases, with 5 bases remaining between them. CDR1 SGHNT and CDR2 YYREEE come from the germline V gene (reference sequence). The length of the CDR3 is 12 residues.

The rearrangement links TRBV6-5 to TRBJ1-5; 9 bases are shared with TRBD1. Germline loops: CDR1 MNHEY, CDR2 SVGAGI. Trimming at V came to 7 bases and at J to 3 bases, leaving 7 bases not matched to a gene. The CDR3 totals 15 residues. The CDR3 sequence: CASTLGQGHNQPQHF. CDR3 coding DNA: TGTGCCAGCACCTTGGGACAGGGACACAATCAGCCCCAGCATTTT.

The chain employs TRBV5-1 and TRBJ1-4, with D hard to call. Trimming cost V 2 bases and J 5 bases, with 13 bases left between them. Germline V gene lookup returns CDR1 SGHRS and CDR2 YFSETQ. The CDR3 has 15 residues. CDR3 loop: CASSFSPIRNEKLFF. Written as DNA, the CDR3 is TGCGCCAGCAGCTTTTCGCCAATCCGGAATGAAAAACTGTTTTTT.

The chain employs TRBV30 and TRBJ2-7; unclear D gene. Germline assignment: CDR1 GTSNPN and CDR2 SVGIG (reference sequence). V shed 0 bases and J shed 2 bases, with 8 bases lying between them. CDR3 length: 13 amino acids. The CDR3 protein is CAWSVAGTYEQYF. The CDR3 bases are TGTGCCTGGAGTGTAGCTGGTACCTACGAGCAGTACTTC.

The chain has TRBV7-2 and TRBJ2-5; TRBD1 agrees at 7 bases. The V segment lost 4 bases and the J segment 1 base; nucleotides outside the gene matches: 6. From germline, CDR1 is SGHTA and CDR2 FQGNSA. The CDR3 spans 15 residues. CDR3 region: CASSSHTGAQETQYF. CDR3 sequence (DNA): TGTGCCAGCAGCTCACATACAGGGGCCCAAGAGACCCAGTACTTC.

This chain connects TRBV4-2 to TRBJ2-1; D ambiguous. V lost 0 bases and J 4 bases, leaving 10 bases between the germline ends. The length of the CDR3 is 15 residues. CDR1 and CDR2 from the germline V gene are LGHNA and YNFKEQ. CDR3 nucleotides: TGTGCCAGCAGCCAAGATGCGCCGCAATACAATGAGCAGTTCTTC. Its protein is CASSQDAPQYNEQFF.

The V gene is TRBV12-3 or TRBV12-4, the J gene TRBJ1-6, with a weak D call TRBD1 (5 bases). Trimming left V 3 bases short and J 12 bases short, with 12 bases between. This CDR3 region has 13 residues. The CDR3: CASSLGQGGPLHF. CDR3 nucleotide sequence: TGTGCCAGCAGTTTGGGGCAGGGAGGACCCCTCCACTTT.

This chain links TRBV29-1 with TRBJ1-5, with D perhaps TRBD1 (5 bases). Germline CDR1 reads SQVTM; CDR2 reads ANQGSEA. This CDR3 has 13 residues. Trimming pared 0 bases from V and 8 bases from J, leaving 11 bases between. CDR3 protein: CSVEDGGSEPQHF. The DNA for the CDR3 is TGCAGCGTTGAAGATGGGGGGTCGGAGCCCCAGCATTTT.

V is TRBV11-2 and J is TRBJ1-1; D call uncertain. Germline CDR1 and CDR2: SGHAT and FQNNGV. The CDR3 is made up of 15 amino acids. Trimming pared 5 bases from V and 1 base from J, leaving 14 bases between. The CDR3 reads CASSHYQRKNTEAFF. DNA for the CDR3: TGTGCCAGCAGCCACTACCAACGAAAGAACACTGAAGCTTTCTTT.

There are many counts of this clone. The chain carries TRBV7-8 and TRBJ1-2, with D uncertain. Trimming pared 4 bases from V and 8 bases from J, leaving 11 bases between. CDR1 is SGHVS, CDR2 FQNEAQ, per germline. This CDR3 is 12 amino acids long. The CDR3 bases are TGTGCCAGCAGCTCCTCAGATTGGGGCTACACCTTC. Protein: CASSSSDWGYTF.

This clone was counted once. The V call is TRBV7-2, the J call TRBJ2-7, with D possibly TRBD1 on 5 matching bases. The length of the CDR3 is 16 residues. Trimming removed 1 base at V and 3 bases at J, with 16 bases between. Looked up from germline, CDR1 is SGHTA and CDR2 is FQGNSA. The CDR3 loop reads CASSLVAGSYLYEQYF. The CDR3 nucleotides read TGTGCCAGCAGCTTAGTGGCAGGGTCCTACCTCTACGAGCAGTACTTC.

The chain recombines TRBV18 with TRBJ2-1, with TRBD2 identical over 7 bases. Germline V gene data show CDR1 as KGHSH and CDR2 as LQKENI. CDR3 length equals 14 residues. V lost 8 bases and J lost 7; bases outside the gene matches: 11. CDR3 bases: TGTGCCAGCCTCCTGCGGGGGATAATGAATGAGCAGTTCTTC. It yields the protein CASLLRGIMNEQFF. Looking up the rest from reference TRBV18 and TRBJ2-1 gives the full variable domain: NAGVMQNPRHLVRRRGQEARLRCSPMKGHSHVYWYRQLPEEGLKFMVYLQKENIIDESGMPKERFSAEFPKEGPSILRIQQVVRGDSAAYFCASLLRGIMNEQFFGPGTRLTVL.

This chain joins TRBV7-9 and TRBJ1-1; TRBD1 matches 8 bases. V dropped 6 bases and J dropped 11; count of bases not matched to a gene: 11. This CDR3 has 13 amino acids. The germline CDR1 and CDR2 sequences are SEHNR and FQNEAQ (reference sequence). The CDR3 loop reads CASSPGTGRLAFF. The CDR3 DNA is TGTGCCAGCAGTCCCGGGACAGGCAGGCTCGCTTTCTTT.

A word on this clone: One junction end does not reproduce the germline sequence, and a read error may be involved. The CDR3 spells CASSLDRTPSHF. In DNA, the CDR3 is TGTGCCAGCAGTCTAGACAGGACCCCTTCTCACTTC. The rearrangement links TRBV5-4 to TRBJ2-7; D is possibly TRBD1 (6 bases). Germline V lookup: CDR1 SGHNT, CDR2 YYREEE (reference sequence). This CDR3 is 12 amino acids long.